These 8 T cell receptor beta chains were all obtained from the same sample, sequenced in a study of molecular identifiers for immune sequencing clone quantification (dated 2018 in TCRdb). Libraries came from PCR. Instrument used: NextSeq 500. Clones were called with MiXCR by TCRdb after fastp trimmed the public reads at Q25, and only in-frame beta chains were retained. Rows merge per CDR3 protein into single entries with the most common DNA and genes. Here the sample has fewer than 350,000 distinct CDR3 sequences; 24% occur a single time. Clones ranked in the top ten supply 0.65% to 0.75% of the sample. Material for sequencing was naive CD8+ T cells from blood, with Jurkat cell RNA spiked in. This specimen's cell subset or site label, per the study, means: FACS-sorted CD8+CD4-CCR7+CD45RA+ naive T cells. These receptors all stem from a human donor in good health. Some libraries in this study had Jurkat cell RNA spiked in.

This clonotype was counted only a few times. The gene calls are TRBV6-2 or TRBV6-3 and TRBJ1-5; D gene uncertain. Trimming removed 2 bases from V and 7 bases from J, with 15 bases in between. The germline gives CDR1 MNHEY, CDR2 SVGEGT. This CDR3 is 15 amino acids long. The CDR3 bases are TGTGCCAGCAGTTACCGCGGGATCGGGGAGCAGCCCCAGCATTTT. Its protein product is CASSYRGIGEQPQHF.

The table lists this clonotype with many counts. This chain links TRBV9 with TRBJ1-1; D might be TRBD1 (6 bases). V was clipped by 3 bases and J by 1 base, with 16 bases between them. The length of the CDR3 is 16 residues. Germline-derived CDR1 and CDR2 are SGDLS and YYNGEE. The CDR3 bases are TGTGCCAGCAGCGCCGGGGCCGGGACACAGAACACTGAAGCTTTCTTT. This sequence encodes CASSAGAGTQNTEAFF.

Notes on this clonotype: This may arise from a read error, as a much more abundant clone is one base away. The CDR3 here is CASSTGTTEQYF. The CDR3 DNA reads as TGTGCCAGCAGTACAGGGACCACTGAGCAGTACTTC. The chain uses TRBV6-6 and TRBJ2-7; possibly TRBD1 for D (6 bases). The germline V gene encodes CDR1 MNHNY and CDR2 SVGAGI (reference sequence). The CDR3 is made up of 12 amino acids. V lost 5 bases and J lost 7, with 12 bases in between.

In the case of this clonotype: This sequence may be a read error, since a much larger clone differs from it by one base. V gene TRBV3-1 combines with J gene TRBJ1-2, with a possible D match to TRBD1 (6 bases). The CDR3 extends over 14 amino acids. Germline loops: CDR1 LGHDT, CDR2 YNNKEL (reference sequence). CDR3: CASSQEGGAYGHTF. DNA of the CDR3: TGTGCCAGCAGCCAAGAAGGGGGGGCCTATGGCCACACCTTC.

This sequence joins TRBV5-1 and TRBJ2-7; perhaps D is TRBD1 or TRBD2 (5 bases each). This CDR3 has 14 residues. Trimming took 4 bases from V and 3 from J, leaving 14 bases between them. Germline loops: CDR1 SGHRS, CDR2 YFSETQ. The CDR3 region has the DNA TGCGCCAGCAGCCTACTGGGACCGAGCTACGAGCAGTACTTC. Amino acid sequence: CASSLLGPSYEQYF.

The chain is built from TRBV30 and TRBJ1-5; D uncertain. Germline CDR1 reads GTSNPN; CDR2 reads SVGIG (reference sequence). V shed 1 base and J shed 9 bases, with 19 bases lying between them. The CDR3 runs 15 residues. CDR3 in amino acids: CAWSGGGSNHRPQHF. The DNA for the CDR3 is TGTGCCTGGAGTGGTGGAGGGTCGAACCATCGGCCCCAGCATTTT.

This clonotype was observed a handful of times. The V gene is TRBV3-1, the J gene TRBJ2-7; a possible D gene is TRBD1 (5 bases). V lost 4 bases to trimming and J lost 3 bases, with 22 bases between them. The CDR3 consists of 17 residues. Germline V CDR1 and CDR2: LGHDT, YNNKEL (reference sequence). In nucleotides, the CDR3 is TGTGCCAGCAGCCCAGGGCATTCAAGGACGGAGAGCTACGAGCAGTACTTC. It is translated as CASSPGHSRTESYEQYF.

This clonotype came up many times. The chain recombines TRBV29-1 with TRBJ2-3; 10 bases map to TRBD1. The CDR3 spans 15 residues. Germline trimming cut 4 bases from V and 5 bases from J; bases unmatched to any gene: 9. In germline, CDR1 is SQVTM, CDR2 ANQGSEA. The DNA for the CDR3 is TGCAGCGTTGGGCACCCGGGACAGGGGATAGATACGCAGTATTTT. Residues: CSVGHPGQGIDTQYF.